This T cell receptor beta chain was profiled in a study of OX40 agonist ivuxolimab in advanced cancers. The germline gives CDR1 MDHEN, CDR2 SYDVKM. V was trimmed by 2 bases and J by 3 bases, leaving 11 bases between them. The CDR3 consists of 14 residues. The assay was immunoSEQ multiplex PCR, and TCRdb's table has in-frame clones only and misses some. Here the sample spans tens of thousands of clones, roughly 80% being singletons. The chain is built from TRBV28 and TRBJ2-7, with D possibly TRBD1 on 6 matching bases. This receptor was taken from an adult with an advanced solid tumor such as melanoma, head and neck, liver or kidney cancer. This specimen was CD4+ or CD8+ T cells sorted from blood, taken in a trial of the OX40 agonist ivuxolimab. DNA of the CDR3: TGTGCCAGCAGTTTAGTTACAGGGTTCTACGAGCAGTACTTC. Its translation: CASSLVTGFYEQYF.